The T cell receptor (beta chain) described here comes from a study of blood T cell repertoires in COVID-19. The overall study: The origin of the acute and convalescent COVID-19 samples was the United States, Italy and Spain. PBMCs, B-cell-depleted T cells, or T cells were the source of the cDNA or gDNA that made up the material.

CDR1 is ENHRY and CDR2 is SYGVKD in the germline V gene. V lost 3 bases and J lost 3, with 18 bases in between. The length of the CDR3 is 17 residues. Methods used by the authors: Estimation of nucleated cell counts relied on the amplification of reference gene primers. Produced via immunoSEQ multiplex PCR; TCRdb's table is partial and in-frame only. The V and J calls and the clone size are those of that table, but D and trimming were determined from the DNA. The sample has about 210,000 clones; approximately 91% are singletons. Input material: peripheral blood. The chain combines TRBV10-3 with TRBJ2-1; tentatively, D is TRBD2 (6 bases). The source of this sequence is a woman aged 35 to 49 with acute or convalescent COVID-19. CDR3 residues: CAISDPEWRGSYNEQFF. The DNA for the CDR3 is TGTGCCATCAGTGACCCGGAGTGGCGGGGAAGCTACAATGAGCAGTTCTTC.